This passage covers 14 T cell receptor beta chains from one sample sequenced in a study of T-cell reconstitution after alpha-beta-depleted transplantation in children. Library preparation (for TCRbeta) was performed with unique molecular identifiers. One entry per CDR3 protein, called by TCRdb with MiXCR from the PCR reads. The repertoire holds about 290,000 distinct CDR3 sequences, with over 9% as singletons. Here the sequenced sample was PBMCs, taken before TCRalphabeta/CD19-depleted stem cell transplant. These receptors were collected from a boy in the first two years of life with acute myeloid leukemia, due to receive a stem cell transplant.

This clonotype has ten or more counts. The gene calls are TRBV5-1 and TRBJ1-1; D remains ambiguous. The CDR3 is 16 residues long. Trimming shortened V by 4 bases and J by 1 base, and 17 bases separated the two germline ends. CDR1 is SGHRS, CDR2 YFSETQ, per germline. CDR3 nucleotides: TGCGCCAGCAGCCCTCGGGAACAGCGGACGAACACTGAAGCTTTCTTT. This gives the protein CASSPREQRTNTEAFF.

In this sample, this clonotype turned up many times. This chain links TRBV18 with TRBJ2-2, with D possibly being TRBD1 (6 bases). Germline CDR1 is KGHSH and CDR2 is LQKENI. This CDR3 contains 16 residues. Trimming removed 3 bases from V and 1 base from J, with 12 bases in between. CDR3 amino acids: CASSPPGTLNTGELFF. CDR3 DNA: TGTGCCAGCTCACCTCCCGGGACACTGAACACCGGGGAGCTGTTTTTT.

Many counts were recorded for this clonotype. V is TRBV7-2 and J is TRBJ2-1, with 11 bases identical to TRBD2. Germline V gene data show CDR1 as SGHTA and CDR2 as FQGNSA. The CDR3 has 18 amino acids. V dropped 2 bases and J dropped 2; count of bases not matched to a gene: 8. CDR3 protein: CASSLPRLAGRAYNEQFF. Here the CDR3 DNA reads TGTGCCAGCAGCTTACCGCGACTAGCGGGAAGAGCCTACAATGAGCAGTTCTTC.

This clonotype was seen ten or more times. This chain connects TRBV28 to TRBJ2-7, with 7 bases lining up with TRBD1. CDR1 and CDR2 (germline): MDHEN, SYDVKM. The V segment lost 6 bases and the J segment 5 bases; nucleotides outside the gene matches: 7. CDR3 length equals 13 residues. CDR3 amino acids: CASRATGTHEQYF. CDR3 DNA sequence: TGTGCCAGCAGAGCGACAGGGACCCACGAGCAGTACTTC.

This clonotype appeared many times. This chain connects TRBV5-6 to TRBJ2-1; 15 positions match TRBD2. J lost 0 bases, V lost 6 bases, and 7 bases had no gene match. There are 18 residues in the CDR3. CDR1 SGHDT and CDR2 YYEEEE come from the germline V gene. This CDR3 reads CASTGGLAGGGSYNEQFF. CDR3 bases: TGTGCCAGCACCGGAGGACTAGCGGGAGGGGGCTCCTACAATGAGCAGTTCTTC. Supplemented by reference TRBV5-6 and TRBJ2-1, the full variable domain reads DAGVTQSPTHLIKTRGQQVTLRCSPKSGHDTVSWYQQALGQGPQFIFQYYEEEERQRGNFPDRFSGHQFPNYSSELNVNALLLGDSALYLCASTGGLAGGGSYNEQFFGPGTRLTVL.

This clonotype was seen ten or more times. The rearrangement uses TRBV12-3 or TRBV12-4 and TRBJ2-5, with D tentatively TRBD1 (6 bases). V was cut by 2 bases and J by 1 base, with 14 bases left in between. This CDR3 has 16 amino acids. This CDR3 reads CASSLRDTIPQETQYF. In nucleotides, the CDR3 is TGTGCCAGCAGTTTACGGGACACCATACCCCAAGAGACCCAGTACTTC.

This clonotype was detected a few times. V usage is TRBV11-1 and J usage is TRBJ2-3; unclear D gene. CDR1 is SGHAT and CDR2 is FQDESV in the germline V gene (reference sequence). V dropped 5 bases and J dropped 6 bases, with 15 bases sitting between them. The CDR3 has 14 residues. The DNA of the CDR3 is TGTGCCAGCAGCCGTCGAGATAACAGCGATACGCAGTATTTT. Protein: CASSRRDNSDTQYF.

Concerning this clonotype: Being one base from a much bigger clone, this may be a read error. This is likely a read error, given that the CDR3 carries no conserved phenylalanine or tryptophan at its end. V usage is TRBV29-1 and J usage is TRBJ2-7; D might be TRBD2 (5 bases). The CDR3 loop spans 11 amino acids. Trimming took 4 bases from V and 3 from J, leaving 7 bases between them. Germline CDR1 is SQVTM and CDR2 is ANQGSEA. The CDR3 region has the DNA TGCAGCGTTGTGGAGGTCTACGAGCAGTACTCC. This encodes CSVVEVYEQYS.

This clonotype was seen repeatedly, ten times or more. This sequence joins TRBV28 and TRBJ2-3; D remains ambiguous. Germline V gene sequence: CDR1 MDHEN, CDR2 SYDVKM. This CDR3 has 14 amino acids. Trimming left V 3 bases short and J 0 bases short, with 7 bases between. CDR3: CASSFARSTDTQYF. The CDR3 DNA reads TGTGCCAGCAGTTTTGCACGAAGCACAGATACGCAGTATTTT.

The table lists this clonotype with a few counts. The chain links TRBV11-1 to TRBJ2-2; D is unresolved. From germline, CDR1 is SGHAT and CDR2 FQDESV (reference sequence). V was shortened by 3 bases and J by 1 base, with 9 bases between the two germline ends. The CDR3 runs 15 residues. CDR3 sequence (DNA): TGTGCCAGCAGCTTCCAAGGCGGGAACACCGGGGAGCTGTTTTTT. Protein sequence: CASSFQGGNTGELFF.

This clonotype was seen at least ten times. The rearrangement links TRBV12-3 or TRBV12-4 to TRBJ1-5; D uncertain. V lost 0 bases and J lost 4, with 10 bases in between. This CDR3 is built from 15 residues. As DNA, the CDR3 is TGTGCCAGCAGTTTAGCGGCACAGCCTAATCAGCCCCAGCATTTT. It specifies CASSLAAQPNQPQHF.

This clonotype occurred many times. The rearrangement joins TRBV3-1 to TRBJ1-1; 8 bases match TRBD1. Trimming removed 4 bases from V and 0 bases from J; junction bases left unmatched: 7. Germline CDR1 LGHDT, CDR2 YNNKEL (reference sequence). The CDR3 is 16 residues long. The CDR3 DNA reads as TGTGCCAGCAGCCCTCAGGGGGCCAGGCTGAACACTGAAGCTTTCTTT. Translating it yields CASSPQGARLNTEAFF.

The sample holds many counts of this clonotype. The chain links TRBV29-1 to TRBJ2-7; the D gene is possibly TRBD1 (6 bases). The CDR3 is 12 amino acids. Germline lookup yields CDR1 SQVTM and CDR2 ANQGSEA. Trimming removed 5 bases from V and 0 bases from J, with 8 bases in between. DNA of the CDR3: TGCAGCGTTCGGGACAACTCCTACGAGCAGTACTTC. Translating gives CSVRDNSYEQYF.

The rearrangement links TRBV6-5 to TRBJ1-2; TRBD1 is a possible D gene (5 bases). The CDR3 extends over 16 amino acids. The germline V and J ends were trimmed by 0 bases and 5 bases, with 16 bases remaining between them. In germline, CDR1 is MNHEY, CDR2 SVGAGI. The CDR3 DNA reads as TGTGCCAGCAGTTACTCTTCCGGCAGGGTCTCATATGGCTACACCTTC. Its protein product is CASSYSSGRVSYGYTF.